This T cell receptor (beta chain) was profiled in a study of shared clonotypes between healthy human individuals. The wider study: The donor group consisted of a couple of women and a few men, aged 18 to 49.

With regard to this clone: Its matching antigen is unknown.

Naive CD8 cells, CD45RO-negative and positively selected for CCR7, excluded terminally differentiated effector memory CD45RA+ cells. General study results and limits: Among non-shared clonotypes, generation probabilities were lower than among those shared by all four donors.

The authors split each subset's genomic DNA evenly across several immunoSEQ plates. Profiled with immunoSEQ multiplex PCR; TCRdb holds only in-frame clones, not every one. The repertoire includes about 600,000 clones, roughly 98% of them detected once, and 0.3% sits in the top ten. Germline loops: CDR1 MGHRA, CDR2 YSYEKL. Trimming stripped 3 bases from V and 6 bases from J, with 11 bases between. The CDR3 is 14 residues long. The chain recombines TRBV4-1 with TRBJ2-2; no clear D. This clonotype was sampled from a man aged 30 to 45 in good health. Sequenced sample: naive CD8+ T cells sorted from blood. The CDR3 reads CASSQYTGSGELFF. The CDR3 region has the DNA TGCGCCAGCAGCCAGTACACCGGTTCCGGGGAGCTGTTTTTT.